This TCR beta chain appears in the sequencing data of a study of blood T cell repertoires in COVID-19. Study details: The United States, Italy and Spain supplied acute and convalescent COVID-19 samples.

Adults between about 18 and 89 years of age took part from under 30 US areas. Cohort allocation depended upon clinical history that participants reported. Symptom resolution, clearance, or two negative PCRs marked the recovered donors of Cohort 3. There are 15 residues in the CDR3. Germline trimming cut 7 bases from V and 7 bases from J; bases unmatched to any gene: 10. The germline V gene has CDR1 MNHEY and CDR2 SVGAGI. Using immunoSEQ multiplex PCR, the repertoire was profiled, and TCRdb retains in-frame clones only, with some absent. The top ten hold 6.5% to 8.5% of the sample, which has over 400,000 clones, about 88% seen once.

The genes are TRBV6-5 and TRBJ1-4; TRBD1 agrees at 9 bases. The TCR originated in a woman aged 60-70 years who had recovered from COVID-19. The sequencing sample was made of PBMCs or T cells enriched from blood (not recorded which). CDR3 DNA sequence: TGTGCCAGCAACCGGGACAGGGCACGAGTTGAAAAACTGTTTTTT. This translates into CASNRDRARVEKLFF.